This T cell receptor beta chain was recovered during a study of cytomegalovirus exposure and HLA in healthy donors (dated by TCRdb to about 2017). Background on the whole study: According to an earlier analysis of a few hundred of the donors, roughly 180 million T cells yielded roughly 100 million unique TCR beta sequences and 276 Gb of sequence data. In a later analysis, previously published TCR beta repertoires from fewer than 750 donors were re-analyzed and high-resolution HLA genotyping was added so that TCR occurrence patterns could be studied. All discovery cohort repertoires had been generated on a single sequencing platform. HLA typing covered class I and class II loci at four-digit resolution. A later genetic analysis used genome-wide SNP genotypes for about three fifths of the roughly 700 donors, treating that subset as a discovery cohort. In an earlier analysis of 587 of the donors, high-throughput TCR beta sequencing was used to judge whether each TCR beta V gene segment behaved as functional or pseudogenic. An early release that covered some 640 HLA-typed donors contained approximately 300 gigabases of sequencing data and around 85 million unique TCR sequences. Among the roughly 410 genotyped donors, around 81% belonged to the genetic ancestry cluster associated with self-reported Caucasian donors. Because of strong linkage in the cohort, five DR-DQ haplotypes were treated as single units for association and clustering. Donor age, sex, ethnicity and CMV serostatus were collected together with the repertoire data. Among about 400 genotyped donors of the cohort, an average of roughly 230,000 unique TCR beta nucleotide sequences was sequenced per donor, of which roughly 17% were non-productive. The study was designed to test whether signatures of past pathogen exposure could be identified by cataloging public T cell receptors. High-throughput TCR immunosequencing, statistical association of individual TCRs with disease status, and machine learning were combined to predict cytomegalovirus infection status. The number of donors typed differed by locus, with roughly 629-640 for A, B, C, DRB1 and DQB1, 522 for DQA1, 606 for DPA1, and about 450 for DPB1. The T cell repertoires of several hundred subjects were profiled by immunosequencing and related to cytomegalovirus serostatus. In addition to the first cohort of several hundred subjects, a separate validation cohort of 120 different subjects was used. The later analysis used no new phenotypic data to find candidate immune exposures, relying instead on TCR beta sequences and their occurrence across donors. Study-wide findings and limitations: Correlated functional status among segregating V segments might be attributable to linkage disequilibrium, but an unknown experimental factor could not be ruled out. Some IMGT-functional V segments, including TRBV6-2 and TRBV6-3, could not be distinguished by the 87-base-pair reads and were therefore excluded. Most TCR sequences were observed very rarely across donors, whereas some public TCRs were present in many individuals. A later analysis found that HLA-associated TCR beta chains were more clonally expanded and had lower generation probabilities than equally common non-associated chains. Assigning TCR associations to individual alleles was difficult when HLA alleles, especially DR and DQ, strongly co-occurred. According to a later analysis, TCR association rates differed among HLA loci, with DRB1 alleles showing the most associated TCRs and HLA-C alleles showing the fewest. A later analysis associated 15,000 to 20,000 TCR beta sequences with specific HLA alleles at a false discovery rate of 0.05. Compared with the 666-donor mean, donors in an Asian-associated ancestry cluster had fewer N-insertions in productive TCRs, according to a later genetic analysis. A later analysis reported that several top co-occurrence clusters appeared linked to parvovirus B19, influenza, CMV and Epstein-Barr virus. Because some donors lacked HLA typing at each locus, the association tests relied only on the typed subset. According to the authors, the approach could potentially be generalized to other disease states and immunological phenotypes. Broadly in line with IMGT annotations, most TCR beta V segments showed up in productive rearrangements about 90% or about 30% of the time in an earlier analysis of approximately 640 of the donors. A further reported finding was that TCR beta sequences accurately predicted the HLA-A and HLA-B alleles for most subjects in the first cohort. Presence/absence analyses assumed roughly uniform sequencing depth across donors, an assumption that may not hold. Immune exposure information for the cohort was limited to CMV serostatus. The sequencing pipeline was judged likely to have produced a cluster of highly shared sequence variants as a technical artifact. In vitro tests confirmed that a few of the cytomegalovirus-associated TCR beta chains recognize cytomegalovirus antigens. The study gave a list of 150 to 200 TCR beta chains associated with cytomegalovirus. In both the original and validation cohorts, the classifier was reported to diagnose cytomegalovirus status with high specificity and sensitivity. The earlier analysis of 587 of the donors excluded 15 to 20 rarely observed V segments, including chromosome 9 orphons, because counts were too low. Most CMV-associated TCR beta chains appeared to be HLA-restricted in a later analysis, and the HLA associations seemed to be driven largely by CMV exposure. A later genetic analysis associated a missense DCLRE1C variant with V-gene and J-gene trimming of TCR beta chains, and an independent cohort replicated the association. Only TCR beta chains were sequenced in this cohort, and the absence of alpha or paired-chain data limited detectable features.

In total, fewer than 750 healthy bone marrow donors made up the cohort. At the time of sampling, every cohort member was nominally healthy, though immune exposures that went unrecorded were likely present. The donor was CMV seronegative and belonged to the group of approximately 320 seronegative cohort members. Each donor provided a peripheral blood sample, and peripheral blood mononuclear cells were used for TCR beta sequencing. Genomic DNA was extracted from the blood cell samples with the Qiagen DNeasy Blood Extraction Kit. The library was made by the immunoSEQ multiplex PCR assay. The multiplex PCR relied on a mix of 60 forward primers for TCR Vbeta segments and 13 reverse primers for TCR Jbeta segments. The CDR3 region of rearranged TCR beta genes was amplified from genomic DNA by a multiplex PCR assay. Amplified TCR beta libraries were sequenced as 87-base-pair reads on the Illumina HiSeq System. Per the authors' processing: In a later analysis, 77 million or so unique TCR beta chains were counted across the 666 repertoires, and around 10 million of these chains were shared by at least two donors. A nearest-neighbor algorithm error-corrected the raw reads and collapsed the reads into unique sequences, merging closely related sequences to remove PCR and sequencing errors. To assign V, D and J gene segments, CDR3 sequences were aligned to IMGT reference sequences. For a sequence to be retained, at least a six-nucleotide match to both a V gene segment and a J gene segment was required. Rearrangements were classified as productive when the CDR3 lacked stop codons and remained in frame with V and J, and all other rearrangements were classified as non-productive. CDR3 was defined according to IMGT convention as the region running from the second conserved V-encoded cysteine to the conserved J-encoded phenylalanine. The earlier analysis of some 600 of the donors excluded sequences that lacked an unambiguous match to a single V gene segment. An earlier analysis of several hundred of the donors called V segments functional above 56.7% productive rearrangements and segregating when the between-donor standard deviation exceeded 5%. A statistical classification framework was developed to diagnose cytomegalovirus status using the catalog of TCR beta chain sequences. V and J gene assignment, in a later analysis, came from comparing TCR nucleotide sequences with IMGT/GENE-DB human TR gene sequences. A later analysis assigned CDR3 sequences and most-parsimonious VDJ recombination scenarios with the TCRdist pipeline. In a later analysis, every TCR beta chain was defined by the combination of its CDR3 amino acid sequence and its V-gene family, and reads without a unique V-gene family were dropped. As a way to deal with suspected cross-contamination and a sequencing artifact, a later analysis dropped more than 500 nucleotide sequences that were highly shared and had low generation probability. For each public chain, a later analysis derived a clonal expansion index from normalized ranks of inferred template counts within each repertoire. A later analysis computed generation probabilities with a VDJ recombination model fitted to out-of-frame rearrangements, and checked the results against IGoR. Hypergeometric tests were used in a later analysis to score TCR-TCR, TCR-HLA and TCR-CMV co-occurrence, with a repertoire-size bias correction applied to the TCR pairs. False discovery rates were estimated in a later analysis by permuting HLA or CMV assignments 20 times. In a later analysis, co-occurring TCRs were grouped with DBSCAN, and TCRdist sequence similarity was added when clustering was performed within HLA-allele-positive subsets. For co-occurrence clustering, repertoires with fewer than 30,000 or more than 120,000 public chains were excluded, along with four or five repertoires with anomalous nucleotide sharing. The source is immuneACCESS, and TCRdb retained only in-frame sequences with V and J called. Part of the clones is not carried over; for the studies checked, unresolved V genes explain less than half of this, and the remainder is unexplained. The V and J calls and the clone size are those of that table, but D and trimming were determined from the DNA. The sample profile shows around 130,000 clones; around 74% of them were found once. The top ten hold less than 4% of the sample.

This clone was seen only a few times. Its antigen remains unidentified. No per-base quality is available; no much larger clone lies one base away. Trimming removed 3 bases from V and 5 bases from J, leaving 7 bases between the germline ends. Reading the germline V gene (reference sequence) gives CDR1 GTSNPN and CDR2 SVGIG. The CDR3 has 11 amino acids, counting the end cysteine and phenylalanine. Of the read, only the CDR3 DNA is kept; its 33 bases are in frame from base 1. In this chain, TRBV30 is recombined with TRBJ2-5; 6 matching bases give a weak D call of TRBD1. The specimen was PBMCs. This receptor was obtained from a man aged 25 to 40 in good health and CMV-seronegative. Here is the DNA: TGTGCCTGGAGCGGACAGGAGACCCAGTACTTC. This gives the protein CAWSGQETQYF.